The following is a TCR beta chain sequence with its context. The data stem from a study of blood T cell repertoires in COVID-19. The cohort comprised adults aged about 18 to 89 years residing in approximately 22 US areas. The germline V gene encodes CDR1 KGHDR and CDR2 SFDVKD. This CDR3 has 16 residues. V was clipped by 1 base and J by 5 bases; unmatched bases: 2. Clones were sequenced by immunoSEQ multiplex PCR, and TCRdb holds only the in-frame ones, with some missing. The data show about 280,000 clones, with around 90% seen just once and about 1.5% held by the top ten. The receptor comes from a woman aged 18-35 years with acute COVID-19. The J gene is TRBJ2-2, the V gene TRBV24-1; 11 bases line up with TRBD1. Sequenced sample: PBMCs or T cells enriched from blood (not recorded which). CDR3 amino acids: CATSDFGTGGTGELFF. For the CDR3, the DNA is TGTGCCACCAGTGATTTCGGGACAGGGGGAACCGGGGAGCTGTTTTTT.